The sequence of this T cell receptor (beta chain) was determined in a study of early T cells in non-severe SARS-CoV-2 infection. The wider study: The authors sequenced bulk RNA from unsorted whole blood, leaving chains unpaired.

General study findings and limits: There was a bias toward anti-spike CD8 responses in VDJdb matching, which missed private and CD4 specificities.

Unique molecular identifier tags were affixed to discrete cDNA molecules. TCRdb independently ran MiXCR on the 5' RACE reads; one entry per CDR3 protein. In the table there are around 30,000 distinct CDR3 sequences, roughly 5.7% of which are singletons. The V gene's germline CDR1 is MGHDK and CDR2 SYGVNS. V shed 9 bases and J shed 6 bases, with 21 bases lying between them. The CDR3 contains 14 residues. This clonotype has ten or more counts. The antigen remains undetermined. The chain employs TRBV25-1 and TRBJ2-7, with D possibly TRBD1 on 5 matching bases. The receptor was isolated from an adult who was a healthcare worker with PCR-confirmed SARS-CoV-2 infection or an uninfected control (not recorded which). Sequencing was performed on whole blood. The CDR3: CASSTDARGLEQYF. CDR3 in DNA: TGTGCCAGTTCCACGGACGCTAGGGGCCTCGAGCAGTACTTC.